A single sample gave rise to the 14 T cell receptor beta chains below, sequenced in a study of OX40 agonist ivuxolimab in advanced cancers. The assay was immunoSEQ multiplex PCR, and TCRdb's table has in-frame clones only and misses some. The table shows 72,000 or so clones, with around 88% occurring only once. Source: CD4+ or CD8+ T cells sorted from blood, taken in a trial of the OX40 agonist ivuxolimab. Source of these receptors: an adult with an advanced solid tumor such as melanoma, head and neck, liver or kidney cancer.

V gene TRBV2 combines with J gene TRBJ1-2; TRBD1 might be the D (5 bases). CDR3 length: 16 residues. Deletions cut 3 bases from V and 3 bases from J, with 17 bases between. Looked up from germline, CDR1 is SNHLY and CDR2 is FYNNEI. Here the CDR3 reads CASSDFRGSSDYGYTF. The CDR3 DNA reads TGTGCCAGCAGTGACTTTAGGGGCAGTTCAGACTATGGCTACACCTTC.

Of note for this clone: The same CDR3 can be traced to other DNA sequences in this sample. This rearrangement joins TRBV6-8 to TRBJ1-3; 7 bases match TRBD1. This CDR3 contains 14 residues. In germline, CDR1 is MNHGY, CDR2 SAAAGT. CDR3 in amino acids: CAIQGVSTGNTIYF. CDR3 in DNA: TGTGCTATCCAGGGGGTTTCGACTGGAAACACCATATATTTT.

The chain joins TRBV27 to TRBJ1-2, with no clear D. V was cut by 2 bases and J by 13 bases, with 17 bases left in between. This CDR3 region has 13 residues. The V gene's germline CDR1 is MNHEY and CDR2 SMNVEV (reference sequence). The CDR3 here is CASSLNGRSRFTF. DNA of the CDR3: TGTGCCAGCAGTTTAAATGGACGGTCGCGGTTCACCTTC.

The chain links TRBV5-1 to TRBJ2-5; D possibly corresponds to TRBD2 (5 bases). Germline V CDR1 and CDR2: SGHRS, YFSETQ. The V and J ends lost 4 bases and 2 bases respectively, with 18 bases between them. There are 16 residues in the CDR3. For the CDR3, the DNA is TGCGCCAGCAGCCCGGCGAGGGAAGTCGAACAAGAGACCCAGTACTTC. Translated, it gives CASSPAREVEQETQYF. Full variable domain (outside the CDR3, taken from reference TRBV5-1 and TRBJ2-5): KAGVTQTPRYLIKTRGQQVTLSCSPISGHRSVSWYQQTPGQGLQFLFEYFSETQRNKGNFPGRFSGRQFSNSRSEMNVSTLELGDSALYLCASSPAREVEQETQYFGPGTRLLVL.

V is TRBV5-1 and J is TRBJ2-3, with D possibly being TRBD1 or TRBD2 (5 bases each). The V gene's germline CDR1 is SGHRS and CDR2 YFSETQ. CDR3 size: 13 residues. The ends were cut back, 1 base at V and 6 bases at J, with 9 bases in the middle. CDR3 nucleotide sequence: TGCGCCAGCAGCTTGCGAGGGGACGATACGCAGTATTTT. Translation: CASSLRGDDTQYF.

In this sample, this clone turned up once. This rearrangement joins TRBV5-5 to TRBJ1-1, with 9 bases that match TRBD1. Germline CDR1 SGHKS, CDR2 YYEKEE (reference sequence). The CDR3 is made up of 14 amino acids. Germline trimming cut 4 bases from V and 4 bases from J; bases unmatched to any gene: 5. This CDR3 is CASSPGQGFTEAFF. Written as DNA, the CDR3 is TGTGCCAGCAGCCCGGGACAGGGATTCACTGAAGCTTTCTTT.

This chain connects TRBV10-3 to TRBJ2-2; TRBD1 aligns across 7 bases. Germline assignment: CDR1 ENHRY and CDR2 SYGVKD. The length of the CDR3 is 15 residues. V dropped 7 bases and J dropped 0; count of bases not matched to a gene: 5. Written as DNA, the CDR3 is TGTGCCATCACCCGGACAGGCCCGAACACCGGGGAGCTGTTTTTT. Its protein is CAITRTGPNTGELFF.

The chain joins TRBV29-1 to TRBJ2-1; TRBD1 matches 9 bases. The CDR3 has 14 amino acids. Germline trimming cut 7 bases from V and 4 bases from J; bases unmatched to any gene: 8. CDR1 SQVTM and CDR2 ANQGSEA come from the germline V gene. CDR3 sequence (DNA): TGCAGCGCCTCCGGGACAGGGTATTACAATGAGCAGTTCTTC. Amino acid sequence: CSASGTGYYNEQFF.

This chain's CDR3 is CASSRDRNYGYTF. CDR3 bases: TGTGCCAGTAGTAGGGACAGAAACTATGGCTACACCTTC. V usage is TRBV19 and J usage is TRBJ1-2; 7 nucleotides align to TRBD1. The trim removed 4 bases at V and 2 bases at J, leaving 1 base unmatched. Germline assignment: CDR1 LNHDA and CDR2 SQIVND (reference sequence). The CDR3 is made up of 13 amino acids.

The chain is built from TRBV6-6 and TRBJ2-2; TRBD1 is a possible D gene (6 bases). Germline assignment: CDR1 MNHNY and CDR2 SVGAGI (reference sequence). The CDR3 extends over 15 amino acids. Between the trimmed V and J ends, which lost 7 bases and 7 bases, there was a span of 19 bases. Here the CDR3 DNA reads TGTGCCAGCAACCAGCGTTCCAGGGGTTTCGGGGAGCTGTTTTTT. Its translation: CASNQRSRGFGELFF.

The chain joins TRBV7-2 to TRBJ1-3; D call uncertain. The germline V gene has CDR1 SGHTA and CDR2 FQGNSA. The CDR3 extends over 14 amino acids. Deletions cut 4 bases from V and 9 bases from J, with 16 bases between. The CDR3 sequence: CASSSLGRVGTIYF. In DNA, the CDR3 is TGTGCCAGCAGCTCATTAGGTCGGGTAGGCACCATATATTTT.

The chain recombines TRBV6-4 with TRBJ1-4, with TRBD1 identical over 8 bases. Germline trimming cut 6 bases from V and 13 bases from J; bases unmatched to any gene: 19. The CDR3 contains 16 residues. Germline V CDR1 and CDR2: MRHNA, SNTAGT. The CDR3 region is CASRRSRRGRGRILFF. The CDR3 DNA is TGTGCCAGCAGGAGGTCCCGCAGGGGGCGTGGAAGAATACTGTTTTTT.

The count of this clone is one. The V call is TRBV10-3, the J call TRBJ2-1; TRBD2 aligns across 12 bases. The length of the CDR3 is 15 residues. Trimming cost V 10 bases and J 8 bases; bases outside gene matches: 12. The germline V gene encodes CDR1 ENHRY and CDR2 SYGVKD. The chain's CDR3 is CATSRGTSGFDEQFF. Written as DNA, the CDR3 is TGTGCCACCAGCCGTGGGACTAGCGGGTTCGATGAGCAGTTCTTC.

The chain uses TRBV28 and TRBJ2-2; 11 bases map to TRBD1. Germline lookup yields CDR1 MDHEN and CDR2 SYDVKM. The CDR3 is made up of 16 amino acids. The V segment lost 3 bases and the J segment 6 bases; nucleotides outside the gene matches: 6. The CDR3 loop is CASSLGTGGSAGELFF. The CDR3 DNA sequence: TGTGCCAGCAGTTTGGGGACAGGGGGATCGGCCGGGGAGCTGTTTTTT.